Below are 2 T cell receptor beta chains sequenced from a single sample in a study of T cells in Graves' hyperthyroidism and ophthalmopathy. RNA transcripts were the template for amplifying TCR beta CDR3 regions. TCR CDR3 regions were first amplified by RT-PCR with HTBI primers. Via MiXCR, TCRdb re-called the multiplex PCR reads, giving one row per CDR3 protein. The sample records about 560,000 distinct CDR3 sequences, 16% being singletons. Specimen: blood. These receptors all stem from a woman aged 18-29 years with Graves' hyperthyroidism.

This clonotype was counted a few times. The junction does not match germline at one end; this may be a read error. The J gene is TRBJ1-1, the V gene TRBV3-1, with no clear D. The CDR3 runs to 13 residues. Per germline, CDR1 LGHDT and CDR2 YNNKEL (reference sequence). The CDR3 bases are TGTGCCAGCAGCCAAAATCGTAGAGCTGAAGCTTCCTTT. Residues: CASSQNRRAEASF.

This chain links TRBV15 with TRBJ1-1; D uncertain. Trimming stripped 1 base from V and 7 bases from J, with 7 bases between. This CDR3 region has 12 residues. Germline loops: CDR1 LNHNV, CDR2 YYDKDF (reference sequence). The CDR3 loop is CATSRARVEAFF. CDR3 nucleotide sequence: TGTGCCACCAGCAGAGCCAGAGTTGAAGCTTTCTTT. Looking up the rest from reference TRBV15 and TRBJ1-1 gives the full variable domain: DAMVIQNPRYQVTQFGKPVTLSCSQTLNHNVMYWYQQKSSQAPKLLFHYYDKDFNNEADTPDNFQSRRPNTSFCFLDIRSPGLGDTAMYLCATSRARVEAFFGQGTRLTVV.